The 3 T cell receptor beta chains below were found in one sample sequenced in a study of T cells in Graves' hyperthyroidism and ophthalmopathy. Researchers amplified the TCR beta CDR3 regions from RNA transcripts. HTBI primers were used for first-round RT-PCR of the TCR CDR3. MiXCR, run by TCRdb on the multiplex PCR reads, gives a single entry per CDR3 protein. Of nearly 750,000 distinct CDR3 sequences listed, under 45% are singletons. The specimen was blood. These receptor sequences come from a woman in her forties with Graves' hyperthyroidism.

This clonotype occurred many times. The V call is TRBV5-1, the J call TRBJ1-6; 7 nucleotides align to TRBD1. J gave up 9 bases and V 3 bases, and 12 bases lay outside the gene matches. The CDR3 consists of 16 residues. The germline V gene has CDR1 SGHRS and CDR2 YFSETQ. CDR3 bases: TGCGCCAGCAGCTACGGAGACAGGGAGAGGGGTTCACCCCTCCACTTT. Translating gives CASSYGDRERGSPLHF. Full variable domain (remainder filled in from reference TRBV5-1 and TRBJ1-6): KAGVTQTPRYLIKTRGQQVTLSCSPISGHRSVSWYQQTPGQGLQFLFEYFSETQRNKGNFPGRFSGRQFSNSRSEMNVSTLELGDSALYLCASSYGDRERGSPLHFGNGTRLTVT.

At least ten counts were recorded for this clonotype. The chain has TRBV5-6 and TRBJ1-1; possible D gene TRBD1, 6 bases. The V and J ends lost 6 bases and 5 bases respectively, with 14 bases between them. This CDR3 is built from 13 residues. Per germline, CDR1 SGHDT and CDR2 YYEEEE. The CDR3 coding sequence is TGTGCCAGCACCCGAGAGAGGGGGACTGAAGCTTTCTTT. It codes for CASTRERGTEAFF.

This clonotype has a single count. The chain employs TRBV7-2 and TRBJ1-5; the match to TRBD1 covers 7 bases. With V trimmed by 10 bases and J by 6 bases, 9 bases remained unmatched. Germline CDR1 reads SGHTA; CDR2 reads FQGNSA. There are 13 residues in the CDR3. The CDR3 sequence is CATSEQGSQPQHF. As DNA, the CDR3 is TGTGCCACCAGTGAACAGGGGAGTCAGCCCCAGCATTTT.